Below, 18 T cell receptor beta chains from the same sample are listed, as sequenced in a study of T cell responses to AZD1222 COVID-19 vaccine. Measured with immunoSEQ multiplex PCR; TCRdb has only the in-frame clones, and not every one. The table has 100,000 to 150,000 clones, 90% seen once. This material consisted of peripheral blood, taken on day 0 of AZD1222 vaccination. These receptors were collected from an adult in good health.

The CDR3 sequence is CASTTGGNEQFF. DNA for the CDR3: TGTGCCAGTACAACTGGGGGGAATGAGCAGTTCTTC. This rearrangement joins TRBV19 to TRBJ2-1, with D maybe TRBD2 (6 bases). CDR1 is LNHDA, CDR2 SQIVND, per germline (reference sequence). V was pared by 7 bases and J by 7 bases, with 11 bases between. The CDR3 runs 12 residues.

Here the CDR3 DNA reads TGTGCCAGCAGCTTGGAGCCCCCTAAAAAAGGCTACGAGCAGTACTTC. This codes for CASSLEPPKKGYEQYF. The rearrangement joins TRBV5-8 to TRBJ2-7; D unclear. CDR1 and CDR2 from the germline V gene are SGHTS and YDEGEE. The CDR3 runs to 16 residues. V was shortened by 0 bases and J by 3 bases, with 16 bases between the two germline ends.

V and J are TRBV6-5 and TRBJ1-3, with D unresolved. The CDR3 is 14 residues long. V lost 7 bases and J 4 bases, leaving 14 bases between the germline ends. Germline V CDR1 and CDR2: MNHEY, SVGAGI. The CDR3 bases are TGTGCCAGCACCCCCGTTTGGGGAGGAAACACCATATATTTT. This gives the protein CASTPVWGGNTIYF.

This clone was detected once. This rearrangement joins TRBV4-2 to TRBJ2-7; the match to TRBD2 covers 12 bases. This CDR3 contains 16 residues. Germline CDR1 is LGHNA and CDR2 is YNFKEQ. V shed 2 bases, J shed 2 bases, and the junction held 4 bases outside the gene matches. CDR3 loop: CASSQLAGGLTYEQYF. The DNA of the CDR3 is TGTGCCAGCAGCCAACTAGCGGGGGGGCTGACCTACGAGCAGTACTTC.

DNA for the CDR3: TGTGCCAGCAGCTTACATCAGGACGGGAACAATGAGCAGTTCTTC. Protein: CASSLHQDGNNEQFF. V and J are TRBV7-3 and TRBJ2-1, with D possibly matching TRBD2 (5 bases). The ends were cut back, 2 bases at V and 5 bases at J, with 13 bases in the middle. Germline-derived CDR1 and CDR2 are SGHTA and FQGTGA. The CDR3 is 15 amino acids.

This CDR3 is CASSGTTQETQYF. The CDR3 DNA is TGTGCCAGCTCTGGGACTACCCAAGAGACCCAGTACTTC. The chain couples TRBV9 to TRBJ2-5; TRBD2 aligns across 7 bases. This CDR3 is built from 13 residues. With 7 bases clipped from V and 1 base from J, the junction kept 4 bases outside the gene matches. Germline V gene data show CDR1 as SGDLS and CDR2 as YYNGEE.

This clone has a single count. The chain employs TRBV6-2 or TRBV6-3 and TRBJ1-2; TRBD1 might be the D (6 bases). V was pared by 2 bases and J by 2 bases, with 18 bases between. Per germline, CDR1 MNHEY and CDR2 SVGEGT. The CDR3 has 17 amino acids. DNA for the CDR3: TGTGCCAGCAGTTACAGCTCTATGGGGCAGGGGAACTATGGCTACACCTTC. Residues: CASSYSSMGQGNYGYTF.

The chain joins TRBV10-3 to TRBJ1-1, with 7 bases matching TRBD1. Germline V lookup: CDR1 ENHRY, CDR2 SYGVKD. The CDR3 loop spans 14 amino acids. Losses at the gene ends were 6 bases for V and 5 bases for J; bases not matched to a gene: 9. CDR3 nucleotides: TGTGCCATCAGCCCTAACAGGGGCGGTACTGAAGCTTTCTTT. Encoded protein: CAISPNRGGTEAFF.

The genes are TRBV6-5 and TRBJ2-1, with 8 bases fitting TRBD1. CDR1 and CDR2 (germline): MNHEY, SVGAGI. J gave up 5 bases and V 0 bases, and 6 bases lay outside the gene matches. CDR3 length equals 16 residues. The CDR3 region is CASSYSGQGGHNEQFF. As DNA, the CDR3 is TGTGCCAGCAGTTACTCAGGACAGGGCGGACACAATGAGCAGTTCTTC.

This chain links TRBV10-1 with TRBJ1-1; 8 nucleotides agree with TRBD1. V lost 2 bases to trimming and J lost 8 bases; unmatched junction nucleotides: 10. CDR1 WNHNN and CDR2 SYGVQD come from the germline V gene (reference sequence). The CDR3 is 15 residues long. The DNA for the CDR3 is TGCGCCAGCAGTGAGGCAGGGGGCCCCGGCGAAGAAGCTTTCTTT. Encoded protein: CASSEAGGPGEEAFF.

CDR3 sequence reads: CASSYDEVQNTEAFF. CDR3 in DNA: TGTGCCAGCAGTTACGACGAGGTTCAGAACACTGAAGCTTTCTTT. The genes are TRBV6-2 or TRBV6-3 and TRBJ1-1; D not resolved. Trimming removed 2 bases from V and 1 base from J, with 11 bases in between. The CDR3 extends over 15 amino acids. Per the germline V gene, CDR1 is MNHEY and CDR2 is SVGEGT.

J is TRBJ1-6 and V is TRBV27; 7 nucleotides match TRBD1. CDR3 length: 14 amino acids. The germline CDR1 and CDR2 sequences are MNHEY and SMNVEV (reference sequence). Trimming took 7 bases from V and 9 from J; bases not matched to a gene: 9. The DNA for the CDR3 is TGTGCCAGCAACCCCGGGACAGACGGTTCACCCCTCCACTTT. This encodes CASNPGTDGSPLHF.

The CDR3 sequence is CASSQGTEQFF. As DNA, the CDR3 is TGCGCCAGCAGCCAAGGGACAGAGCAGTTCTTC. The rearrangement links TRBV4-1 to TRBJ2-1; tentatively, D is TRBD1 (5 bases). The CDR3 loop spans 11 amino acids. From germline, CDR1 is MGHRA and CDR2 YSYEKL. V was clipped by 1 base and J by 10 bases, with 5 bases between them.

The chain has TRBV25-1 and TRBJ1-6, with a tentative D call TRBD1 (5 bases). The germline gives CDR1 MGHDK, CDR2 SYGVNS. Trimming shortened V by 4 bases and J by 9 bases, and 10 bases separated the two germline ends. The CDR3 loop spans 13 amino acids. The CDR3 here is CASSAQESSPLHF. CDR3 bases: TGTGCCAGCAGTGCACAGGAGAGTTCACCCCTCCACTTT.

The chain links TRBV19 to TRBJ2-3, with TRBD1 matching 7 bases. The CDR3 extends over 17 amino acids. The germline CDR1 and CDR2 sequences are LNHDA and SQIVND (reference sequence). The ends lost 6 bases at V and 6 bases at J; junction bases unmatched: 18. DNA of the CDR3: TGTGCCAGTAGCTTCCGTGGGATGTTGGGACAGTTGGATACGCAGTATTTT. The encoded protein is CASSFRGMLGQLDTQYF.

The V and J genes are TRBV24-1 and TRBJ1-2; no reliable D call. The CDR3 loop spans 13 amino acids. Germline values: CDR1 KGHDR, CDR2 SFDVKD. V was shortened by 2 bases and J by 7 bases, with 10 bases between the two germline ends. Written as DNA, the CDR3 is TGTGCCACCAGTGATTCACTGGTGGGTGGCTACACCTTC. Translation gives CATSDSLVGGYTF.

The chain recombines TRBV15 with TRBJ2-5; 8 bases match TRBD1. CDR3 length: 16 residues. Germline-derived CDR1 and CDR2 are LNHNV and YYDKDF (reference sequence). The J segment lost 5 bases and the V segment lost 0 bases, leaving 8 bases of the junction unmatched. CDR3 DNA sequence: TGTGCCACCAGCAGAGACAATAGCAGGGGGCGGGAGACCCAGTACTTC. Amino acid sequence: CATSRDNSRGRETQYF.

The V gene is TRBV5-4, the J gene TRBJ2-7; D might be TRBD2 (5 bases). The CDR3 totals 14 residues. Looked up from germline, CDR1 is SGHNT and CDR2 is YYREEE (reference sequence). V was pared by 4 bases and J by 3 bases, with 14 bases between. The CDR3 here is CASSPGRIGYEQYF. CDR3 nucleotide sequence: TGTGCCAGCAGCCCTGGGAGAATCGGCTACGAGCAGTACTTC.